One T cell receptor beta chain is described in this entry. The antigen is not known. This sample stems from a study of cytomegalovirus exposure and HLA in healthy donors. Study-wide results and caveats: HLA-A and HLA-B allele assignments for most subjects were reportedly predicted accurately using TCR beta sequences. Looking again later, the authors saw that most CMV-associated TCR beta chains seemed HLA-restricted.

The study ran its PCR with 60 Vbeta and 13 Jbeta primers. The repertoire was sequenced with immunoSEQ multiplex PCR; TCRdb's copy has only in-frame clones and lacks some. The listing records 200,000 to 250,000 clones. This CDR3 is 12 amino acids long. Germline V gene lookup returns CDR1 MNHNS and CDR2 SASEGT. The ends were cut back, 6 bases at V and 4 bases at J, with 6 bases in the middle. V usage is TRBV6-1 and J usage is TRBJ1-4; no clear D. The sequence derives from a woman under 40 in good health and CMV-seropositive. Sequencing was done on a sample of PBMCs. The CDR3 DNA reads TGTGCCAGCAGCGGGTTTAATGAAAAACTGTTTTTT. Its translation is CASSGFNEKLFF.